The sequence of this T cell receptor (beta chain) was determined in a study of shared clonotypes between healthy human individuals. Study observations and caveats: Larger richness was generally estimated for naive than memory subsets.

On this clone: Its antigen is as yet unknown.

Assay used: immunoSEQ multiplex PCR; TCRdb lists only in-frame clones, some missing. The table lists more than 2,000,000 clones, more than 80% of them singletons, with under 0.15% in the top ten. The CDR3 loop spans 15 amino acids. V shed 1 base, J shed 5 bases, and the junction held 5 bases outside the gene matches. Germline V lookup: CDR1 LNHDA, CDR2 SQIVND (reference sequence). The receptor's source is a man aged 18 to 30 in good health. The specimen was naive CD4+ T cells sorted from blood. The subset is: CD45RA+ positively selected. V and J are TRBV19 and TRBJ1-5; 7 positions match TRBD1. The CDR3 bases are TGTGCCAGTAGTATAGGTACAGGGGCCCATCAGCCCCAGCATTTT. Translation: CASSIGTGAHQPQHF.